The 14 T cell receptor beta chains below were found in one sample sequenced in a study of T-cell reconstitution after alpha-beta-depleted transplantation in children. Using unique molecular identifiers, the investigators prepared the TCRbeta library. One entry per CDR3 protein results from TCRdb running MiXCR on the PCR reads. This sample has some 220,000 distinct CDR3 sequences, with 8% to 10% found just once. The specimen was PBMCs from the stem cell graft donor, collected from the stem cell graft. Source of these receptors: a human donor who donated a stem cell graft to a child with acute lymphoblastic leukemia.

The chain is built from TRBV12-3 or TRBV12-4 and TRBJ2-7; 7 bases are shared with TRBD1. V lost 3 bases and J lost 0; bases outside the gene matches: 8. There are 16 residues in the CDR3. CDR3 nucleotide sequence: TGTGCCAGCAGTTTCAGGGACAGCCGGAGCTCCTACGAGCAGTACTTC. Protein product: CASSFRDSRSSYEQYF.

The chain recombines TRBV4-3 with TRBJ1-1, with TRBD1 matching over 9 bases. The V gene's germline CDR1 is LGHNA and CDR2 YSLEER. V lost 4 bases to trimming and J lost 5 bases; unmatched junction nucleotides: 8. The CDR3 totals 15 residues. The CDR3 DNA follows: TGCGCCAGCAGCCTTATGACAGGGGGGGGGACTGAAGCTTTCTTT. This gives the protein CASSLMTGGGTEAFF.

This clonotype was detected a few times. This sequence joins TRBV27 and TRBJ2-7; D not resolved. From germline, CDR1 is MNHEY and CDR2 SMNVEV (reference sequence). The germline V and J ends were trimmed by 2 bases and 2 bases, with 7 bases remaining between them. The CDR3 runs 13 residues. CDR3 nucleotide sequence: TGTGCCAGCAGTTTAGACGCTACCTACGAGCAGTACTTC. Translated: CASSLDATYEQYF.

In its sample, this clonotype was seen many times. V and J are TRBV2 and TRBJ2-3; the match to TRBD2 covers 11 bases. V dropped 4 bases and J dropped 2; count of bases not matched to a gene: 5. CDR1 is SNHLY and CDR2 is FYNNEI in the germline V gene. This CDR3 is built from 16 residues. The CDR3 region has the DNA TGTGCCAGCAGTGTGTCTAGCGGGGGGCTCACAGATACGCAGTATTTT. Its translation is CASSVSSGGLTDTQYF.

This clonotype was seen many times. The chain combines TRBV25-1 with TRBJ2-4; TRBD1 agrees at 9 bases. The CDR3 is made up of 14 amino acids. V lost 6 bases, J lost 0 bases, and 0 bases stayed unmatched. Germline CDR1 and CDR2: MGHDK and SYGVNS. The CDR3 nucleotides read TGTGCCAGCAGGACAGGGGGAGCCAAAAACATTCAGTACTTC. This encodes CASRTGGAKNIQYF.

This clonotype was seen many times. V is TRBV20-1 and J is TRBJ1-2, with D possibly matching TRBD1 (5 bases). The CDR3 totals 17 residues. V was pared by 4 bases and J by 4 bases, with 25 bases between. The germline CDR1 and CDR2 sequences are DFQATT and SNEGSKA (reference sequence). The CDR3 DNA sequence: TGCAGTGCTATAACTAATCCTGGCCGGGACGGTTTCTATGGCTACACCTTC. This sequence encodes CSAITNPGRDGFYGYTF.

The rearrangement links TRBV7-2 to TRBJ2-7, with a weak D call TRBD2 (5 bases). Germline V lookup: CDR1 SGHTA, CDR2 FQGNSA. The CDR3 is 14 amino acids. Trimming pared 3 bases from V and 3 bases from J, leaving 12 bases between. Here the CDR3 reads CASSFKLLGYEQYF. CDR3 DNA sequence: TGTGCCAGCAGCTTTAAATTACTAGGCTACGAGCAGTACTTC.

Concerning this clonotype itself: Sequence at one end of the junction differs from germline and may be a read error. The chain is built from TRBV11-2 and TRBJ2-4, with 10 bases aligning to TRBD2. Germline-derived CDR1 and CDR2 are SGHAT and FQNNGV. The CDR3 spans 16 residues. The CDR3 loop is CDSSLHPSGGTNIQYF. Written as DNA, the CDR3 is TGTGACAGCAGCTTACACCCTAGCGGGGGAACAAACATTCAGTACTTC.

The chain links TRBV27 to TRBJ1-5; TRBD1 agrees at 7 bases. This CDR3 spans 15 amino acids. CDR1 MNHEY and CDR2 SMNVEV come from the germline V gene (reference sequence). The V segment lost 6 bases and the J segment 3 bases; nucleotides outside the gene matches: 8. DNA of the CDR3: TGTGCCAGCAGGACCACAGGGGCCATCAATCAGCCCCAGCATTTT. Its protein product is CASRTTGAINQPQHF.

This clonotype has just a few counts. The chain couples TRBV20-1 to TRBJ1-5; no clear D gene. V lost 5 bases and J 0 bases, leaving 11 bases between the germline ends. This CDR3 has 14 residues. Germline loops: CDR1 DFQATT, CDR2 SNEGSKA (reference sequence). The CDR3 nucleotides are TGCAGTGCTTTCCTACAGAATAGCAATCAGCCCCAGCATTTT. Translated, it gives CSAFLQNSNQPQHF.

This clonotype turned up a few times. The chain couples TRBV19 to TRBJ1-1; D gene unclear. Germline V lookup: CDR1 LNHDA, CDR2 SQIVND (reference sequence). V shed 3 bases and J shed 5 bases, with 13 bases lying between them. There are 14 residues in the CDR3. The CDR3 sequence: CASSIQEGRTEAFF. Here the CDR3 DNA reads TGTGCCAGTAGTATCCAGGAGGGTAGGACTGAAGCTTTCTTT.

CDR3 region: CSASGQGHSPLHF. The CDR3 nucleotides are TGCAGTGCTAGTGGGCAGGGACATTCACCCCTCCACTTT. The rearrangement uses TRBV20-1 and TRBJ1-6; a possible D gene is TRBD1 (5 bases). Germline assignment: CDR1 DFQATT and CDR2 SNEGSKA (reference sequence). This CDR3 spans 13 amino acids. Trimming took off 3 bases at V and 8 bases at J, with 11 bases between the two ends.

This clonotype was observed a handful of times. The CDR3 sequence is CASSLDWGRSGYTF. DNA of the CDR3: TGTGCCAGCAGCTTAGATTGGGGGCGAAGTGGCTACACCTTC. The chain joins TRBV7-2 to TRBJ1-2, with D perhaps TRBD1 (6 bases). The CDR3 spans 14 residues. The V gene lost 1 base and the J gene lost 7 bases, with 13 bases spanning the gap. Germline values: CDR1 SGHTA, CDR2 FQGNSA.

The V call is TRBV5-1, the J call TRBJ2-1, with TRBD2 matching over 10 bases. Germline CDR1 SGHRS, CDR2 YFSETQ. V gave up 5 bases and J gave up 3 bases; unmatched junction bases: 8. The CDR3 is 16 amino acids. The CDR3 here is CASRNLAGAFYNEQFF. DNA of the CDR3: TGCGCCAGCAGAAATCTAGCGGGGGCCTTCTACAATGAGCAGTTCTTC.